The next 25 T cell receptor beta chains were all read from a single sample in a study of cytomegalovirus exposure and HLA in healthy donors. 60 Vbeta and 13 Jbeta primers were used in PCR. Measured with immunoSEQ multiplex PCR; TCRdb has only the in-frame clones, and not every one. Of nearly 110,000 clones in the sample, more than 70% are singletons; the top ten hold 2% to 3%. Input material: PBMCs. The source is a young man in good health and CMV-seronegative.

V gene TRBV7-9 combines with J gene TRBJ1-1, with 9 bases matching TRBD1. Per the germline V gene, CDR1 is SEHNR and CDR2 is FQNEAQ (reference sequence). The trim removed 1 base at V and 7 bases at J, leaving 4 bases unmatched. The CDR3 has 14 amino acids. DNA for the CDR3: TGTGCCAGCAGCTTAGATGGGGACAGGGTTGAAGCTTTCTTT. It encodes CASSLDGDRVEAFF. The full variable domain, rest sourced from reference TRBV7-9 and TRBJ1-1, is DTGVSQNPRHKITKRGQNVTFRCDPISEHNRLYWYRQTLGQGPEFLTYFQNEAQLEKSRLLSDRFSAERPKGSFSTLEIQRTEQGDSAMYLCASSLDGDRVEAFFGQGTRLTVV.

V and J are TRBV2 and TRBJ2-2; D might be TRBD1 (7 bases). V was cut by 6 bases and J by 1 base, with 12 bases left in between. There are 15 residues in the CDR3. Germline CDR1 and CDR2: SNHLY and FYNNEI. The CDR3, as DNA: TGTGCCAGCAGGGACCAGGGGGGGAACACCGGGGAGCTGTTTTTT. Translated: CASRDQGGNTGELFF.

The rearrangement uses TRBV29-1 and TRBJ2-7; possibly TRBD1 for D (7 bases). The germline V gene has CDR1 SQVTM and CDR2 ANQGSEA. The CDR3 covers 12 residues. Trimming left V 3 bases short and J 12 bases short, with 18 bases between. DNA of the CDR3: TGCAGCGTTGAGGTCGGCAGGGGGGAGAGGTACTTC. Protein sequence: CSVEVGRGERYF.

This chain connects TRBV10-3 to TRBJ2-2; 7 bases are a match to TRBD1. Looked up from germline, CDR1 is ENHRY and CDR2 is SYGVKD. The V and J ends lost 8 bases and 6 bases, in that order; junction bases with no gene match: 0. This CDR3 is 11 amino acids long. The CDR3 loop reads CAIQGAGELFF. In DNA form, the CDR3 reads TGTGCCATCCAGGGGGCCGGGGAGCTGTTTTTT.

The table lists this clone with a count of one. This chain joins TRBV5-1 and TRBJ2-2; D not resolved. Germline lookup yields CDR1 SGHRS and CDR2 YFSETQ. This CDR3 is 13 amino acids long. The V end lost 1 base, the J end lost 8 bases, and 9 bases lay between the germline ends. The CDR3 sequence is CASSLTPSGELFF. For the CDR3, the DNA is TGCGCCAGCAGCTTGACACCCTCGGGGGAGCTGTTTTTT.

The chain couples TRBV29-1 to TRBJ2-3; 10 nucleotides align to TRBD2. The CDR3 is 14 amino acids. Germline loops: CDR1 SQVTM, CDR2 ANQGSEA. V dropped 7 bases and J dropped 8; count of bases not matched to a gene: 12. The CDR3 DNA is TGCAGCGCGCTCCTAGCGGGGGAAGTGGGTACGCAGTATTTT. This translates into CSALLAGEVGTQYF.

The chain links TRBV4-3 to TRBJ1-1, with D unresolved. The ends were cut back, 2 bases at V and 3 bases at J, with 13 bases in the middle. From germline, CDR1 is LGHNA and CDR2 YSLEER. The CDR3 is 15 amino acids. This chain's CDR3 is CASSQTDNSYTEAFF. In DNA form, the CDR3 reads TGCGCCAGCAGCCAAACTGACAACAGCTACACTGAAGCTTTCTTT.

This clone has more than one count but fewer than ten. CDR3 coding DNA: TGTGCCAGCAGCTTCGGACAGGGGAATAATTCACCCCTCCACTTT. Translation gives CASSFGQGNNSPLHF. This chain joins TRBV11-1 and TRBJ1-6, with TRBD1 matching 9 bases. Germline lookup yields CDR1 SGHAT and CDR2 FQDESV (reference sequence). Germline trimming cut 3 bases from V and 5 bases from J; bases unmatched to any gene: 2. The length of the CDR3 is 15 residues.

This sequence joins TRBV6-1 and TRBJ2-5; D unclear. The last part of the DNA fits TRBJ2-7 better; the J call may be wrong. CDR1 and CDR2 from the germline V gene are MNHNS and SASEGT. The CDR3 sequence is 16 residues long. The CDR3 bases are TGTGCCAGCAGTGAAGTTCTTGGTGTTGGCGGCTACGAGCAGTACTTC. Residues: CASSEVLGVGGYEQYF.

The chain couples TRBV4-3 to TRBJ1-4; D is ambiguous. V was cut by 1 base and J by 5 bases, with 14 bases left in between. The CDR3 contains 16 residues. In germline, CDR1 is LGHNA, CDR2 YSLEER. DNA of the CDR3: TGCGCCAGCAGCCAAGTTTGGCAGAACCCGAATGAAAAACTGTTTTTT. This codes for CASSQVWQNPNEKLFF.

The chain is built from TRBV5-4 and TRBJ2-1; tentative D call: TRBD1 (6 bases). Germline V CDR1 and CDR2: SGHNT, YYREEE (reference sequence). Trimming took off 5 bases at V and 9 bases at J, with 21 bases between the two ends. This CDR3 region has 15 residues. CDR3 amino acids: CASSSAGTPGGEQFF. The CDR3 bases are TGTGCCAGCAGTTCTGCCGGGACACCTGGAGGTGAGCAGTTCTTC. Based on the CDR3 plus reference TRBV5-4 and TRBJ2-1, the full variable domain is ETGVTQSPTHLIKTRGQQVTLRCSSQSGHNTVSWYQQALGQGPQFIFQYYREEENGRGNFPPRFSGLQFPNYSSELNVNALELDDSALYLCASSSAGTPGGEQFFGPGTRLTVL.

The V and J genes are TRBV19 and TRBJ2-1; tentatively, D is TRBD2 (6 bases). V gave up 5 bases and J gave up 5 bases, with 13 bases separating them. The CDR3 sequence is 14 residues long. Looked up from germline, CDR1 is LNHDA and CDR2 is SQIVND (reference sequence). The CDR3 here is CASSGQRANNEQFF. CDR3 DNA sequence: TGTGCCAGTAGTGGCCAGCGGGCCAACAATGAGCAGTTCTTC. Using reference TRBV19 and TRBJ2-1 for the parts outside the CDR3, the full variable domain is DGGITQSPKYLFRKEGQNVTLSCEQNLNHDAMYWYRQDPGQGLRLIYYSQIVNDFQKGDIAEGYSVSREKKESFPLTVTSAQKNPTAFYLCASSGQRANNEQFFGPGTRLTVL.

The V and J genes are TRBV9 and TRBJ2-2, with TRBD2 as a possible D gene (9 bases). Germline V gene sequence: CDR1 SGDLS, CDR2 YYNGEE. There are 16 residues in the CDR3. Between the trimmed V and J ends, which lost 3 bases and 4 bases, there was a span of 16 bases. CDR3 nucleotides: TGTGCCAGCAGCGCAGGGGGCGGGGGGGGCACCGGGGAGCTGTTTTTT. Translation: CASSAGGGGGTGELFF. The full variable domain, rest sourced from reference TRBV9 and TRBJ2-2, is DSGVTQTPKHLITATGQRVTLRCSPRSGDLSVYWYQQSLDQGLQFLIQYYNGEERAKGNILERFSAQQFPDLHSELNLSSLELGDSALYFCASSAGGGGGTGELFFGEGSRLTVL.

The rearrangement joins TRBV28 to TRBJ1-2; 9 positions match TRBD1. Losses at the gene ends were 6 bases for V and 7 bases for J; bases not matched to a gene: 9. The CDR3 extends over 14 amino acids. The germline gives CDR1 MDHEN, CDR2 SYDVKM. CDR3 coding DNA: TGTGCCAGCAGCCGCCGGGGACAGGGTGGTGGCTACACCTTC. Its protein product is CASSRRGQGGGYTF.

The chain combines TRBV28 with TRBJ2-7, with D tentatively TRBD2 (6 bases). This CDR3 has 15 amino acids. From germline, CDR1 is MDHEN and CDR2 SYDVKM. Trimming shortened V by 2 bases and J by 6 bases, and 17 bases separated the two germline ends. The CDR3 spells CASSLQIAATSEQYF. CDR3 in DNA: TGTGCCAGCAGTTTACAAATCGCGGCGACTAGCGAGCAGTACTTC.

The chain carries TRBV9 and TRBJ2-6; 8 positions agree with TRBD2. Germline CDR1 is SGDLS and CDR2 is YYNGEE. The ends lost 6 bases at V and 3 bases at J; junction bases unmatched: 5. The CDR3 has 15 amino acids. The CDR3 nucleotides read TGTGCCAGCACCTCGGGGGGGCTTGGGGCCAACGTCCTGACTTTC. Translated, it gives CASTSGGLGANVLTF.

The V call is TRBV14, the J call TRBJ2-7; 8 bases line up with TRBD1. This CDR3 contains 16 residues. The trim removed 0 bases at V and 4 bases at J, leaving 8 bases unmatched. Germline CDR1 and CDR2: SGHDN and FVKESK. The CDR3 bases are TGTGCCAGCAGCCAAGATTGGGCAGGGGGCCGATACGAGCAGTACTTC. Translated, it gives CASSQDWAGGRYEQYF. Full variable domain (outside the CDR3, taken from reference TRBV14 and TRBJ2-7): EAGVTQFPSHSVIEKGQTVTLRCDPISGHDNLYWYRRVMGKEIKFLLHFVKESKQDESGMPNNRFLAERTGGTYSTLKVQPAELEDSGVYFCASSQDWAGGRYEQYFGPGTRLTVT.

This clone has a handful of counts. The chain uses TRBV6-5 and TRBJ1-4; no firm D call. This CDR3 region has 16 residues. V dropped 0 bases and J dropped 4 bases, with 12 bases sitting between them. The germline V gene has CDR1 MNHEY and CDR2 SVGAGI. CDR3 residues: CASSYSPGSGNEKLFF. CDR3 coding DNA: TGTGCCAGCAGTTACTCCCCCGGATCGGGTAATGAAAAACTGTTTTTT.

CDR3: CATSPGRAQDTQYF. For the CDR3, the DNA is TGTGCCACCAGCCCCGGCAGGGCGCAAGATACGCAGTATTTT. The gene calls are TRBV15 and TRBJ2-3; tentatively, D is TRBD1 (5 bases). CDR3 length: 14 residues. Germline V gives CDR1 LNHNV, CDR2 YYDKDF (reference sequence). Trimming cost V 5 bases and J 5 bases, with 14 bases left between them.

This clone was observed a few times. J is TRBJ2-7 and V is TRBV7-9; 7 positions match TRBD1. This CDR3 has 15 residues. The V gene end was trimmed by 1 base and the J gene end by 1 base; junction bases not matched to a gene: 4. Germline CDR1 and CDR2: SEHNR and FQNEAQ (reference sequence). CDR3 in DNA: TGTGCCAGCAGCTTAGGACAGGGATTGTCCTACGAGCAGTACTTC. Protein: CASSLGQGLSYEQYF.

The chain employs TRBV5-6 and TRBJ2-2, with 13 positions matching TRBD2. The length of the CDR3 is 15 residues. The V gene's germline CDR1 is SGHDT and CDR2 YYEEEE. Trimming cost V 9 bases and J 1 base; bases outside gene matches: 3. This CDR3 reads CATGTSGENTGELFF. CDR3 bases: TGTGCCACCGGGACTAGCGGGGAGAACACCGGGGAGCTGTTTTTT. Drawing the rest from reference TRBV5-6 and TRBJ2-2, the complete variable domain is DAGVTQSPTHLIKTRGQQVTLRCSPKSGHDTVSWYQQALGQGPQFIFQYYEEEERQRGNFPDRFSGHQFPNYSSELNVNALLLGDSALYLCATGTSGENTGELFFGEGSRLTVL.

This rearrangement joins TRBV4-1 to TRBJ1-2; possible D gene TRBD1, 5 bases. V was clipped by 0 bases and J by 4 bases, with 9 bases between them. The CDR3 runs 14 residues. Germline assignment: CDR1 MGHRA and CDR2 YSYEKL. CDR3 in DNA: TGCGCCAGCAGCCAAGAGGGGCGGCCCTATGGCTACACCTTC. This sequence encodes CASSQEGRPYGYTF.

The chain combines TRBV28 with TRBJ2-7; 8 nucleotides align to TRBD1. CDR3 length: 15 amino acids. Germline values: CDR1 MDHEN, CDR2 SYDVKM. V dropped 5 bases and J dropped 4; count of bases not matched to a gene: 10. The CDR3 nucleotides are TGTGCCAGCAGTCTCGACAGGGGAGGAGGGTACGAGCAGTACTTC. Translation: CASSLDRGGGYEQYF. The complete variable domain, with remaining parts taken from reference TRBV28 and TRBJ2-7, reads DVKVTQSSRYLVKRTGEKVFLECVQDMDHENMFWYRQDPGLGLRLIYFSYDVKMKEKGDIPEGYSVSREKKERFSLILESASTNQTSMYLCASSLDRGGGYEQYFGPGTRLTVT.

The table lists this clone with a few counts. The chain carries TRBV19 and TRBJ1-1; no clear D gene. The CDR3 is 14 residues long. V lost 6 bases and J lost 0, with 11 bases in between. Per the germline V gene, CDR1 is LNHDA and CDR2 is SQIVND (reference sequence). CDR3: CASSPGLMNTEAFF. CDR3 DNA: TGTGCCAGTAGCCCCGGACTTATGAACACTGAAGCTTTCTTT.

The V gene is TRBV9, the J gene TRBJ2-1, with D uncertain. Deletions cut 4 bases from V and 3 bases from J, with 8 bases between. The CDR3 runs to 13 residues. Germline V CDR1 and CDR2: SGDLS, YYNGEE. This CDR3 is CASSPPGYNEQFF. CDR3 coding DNA: TGTGCCAGCAGCCCCCCGGGCTACAATGAGCAGTTCTTC.